A single sample is the source of the 15 T cell receptor beta chains below, sequenced in a study of T cell responses to AZD1222 COVID-19 vaccine. Clones were read by immunoSEQ multiplex PCR, and TCRdb kept only the in-frame ones, dropping some. The table has 100,000 to 150,000 clones, 89% seen once; the top ten hold roughly 6%. Sequenced material: peripheral blood, taken on day 0 of AZD1222 vaccination. These receptors all stem from an adult in good health.

V gene TRBV19 combines with J gene TRBJ2-6; D is unresolved. With 4 bases removed from V and 4 bases from J, the gap between germline ends came to 11 bases. This CDR3 is built from 15 residues. Germline-derived CDR1 and CDR2 are LNHDA and SQIVND (reference sequence). CDR3: CASSSFTWGANVLTF. In DNA, the CDR3 is TGTGCCAGTAGTAGCTTCACATGGGGGGCCAACGTCCTGACTTTC.

The rearrangement joins TRBV6-2 or TRBV6-3 to TRBJ1-5; 12 bases match TRBD1. The length of the CDR3 is 19 residues. From germline, CDR1 is MNHEY and CDR2 SVGEGT. The junction had 14 bases not matched to a gene; V was cut back by 4 bases and J by 4 bases. For the CDR3, the DNA is TGTGCCAGCAGTTTCTCTCGCCGGGACAGGGGGCGCGTTAATCAGCCCCAGCATTTT. It specifies CASSFSRRDRGRVNQPQHF.

This clone has only a few counts. This chain joins TRBV14 and TRBJ2-1, with 7 bases lining up with TRBD1. Germline V gene data show CDR1 as SGHDN and CDR2 as FVKESK. The CDR3 spans 13 residues. The V segment lost 2 bases and the J segment 9 bases; nucleotides outside the gene matches: 4. For the CDR3, the DNA is TGTGCCAGCAGCCAAAGGGGGCTGAGTGAGCAGTTCTTC. It encodes CASSQRGLSEQFF.

Comments on this clone: One end of the junction does not line up with germline, which may come from a read error. The chain links TRBV4-3 to TRBJ2-7; D ambiguous. The CDR3 loop spans 16 amino acids. CDR1 and CDR2 from the germline V gene are LGHNA and YSLEER. The CDR3 sequence is CASSQDRAETSHEQYF. DNA for the CDR3: TGCGCCAGCAGCCAAGATCGGGCAGAGACCTCCCACGAGCAGTACTTC.

This sequence joins TRBV5-1 and TRBJ1-1; TRBD1 might be the D (6 bases). The length of the CDR3 is 13 residues. V gave up 4 bases and J gave up 7 bases, with 14 bases separating them. The V gene's germline CDR1 is SGHRS and CDR2 YFSETQ. The CDR3 region is CASSHQGIDEAFF. CDR3 bases: TGCGCCAGCAGCCACCAGGGGATCGATGAAGCTTTCTTT.

This sequence joins TRBV5-6 and TRBJ2-3; D perhaps matches TRBD2 (6 bases). Trimming stripped 4 bases from V and 5 bases from J, with 11 bases between. Germline CDR1 is SGHDT and CDR2 is YYEEEE. The CDR3 contains 13 residues. The DNA of the CDR3 is TGTGCCAGCAGCCCGGCCGGGGGAGATACGCAGTATTTT. Translation: CASSPAGGDTQYF.

V is TRBV19 and J is TRBJ1-2, with D uncertain. Germline V gives CDR1 LNHDA, CDR2 SQIVND (reference sequence). The CDR3 length is 14 residues. V lost 5 bases to trimming and J lost 8 bases, with 18 bases between them. The CDR3 nucleotides are TGTGCCAGTAGTCCCGCGGTCGGTAACGAGGGCTACACCTTC. Translating it yields CASSPAVGNEGYTF.

This clone was detected only once. In DNA form, the CDR3 reads TGTGCCAGCAGTTTAGCGGGGGGGACGATCACAGATACGCAGTATTTT. It yields the protein CASSLAGGTITDTQYF. This chain uses TRBV6-5 with TRBJ2-3; 11 nucleotides agree with TRBD2. The trim removed 4 bases at V and 2 bases at J, leaving 5 bases unmatched. This CDR3 has 16 residues. CDR1 is MNHEY, CDR2 SVGAGI, per germline.

The chain has TRBV10-1 and TRBJ1-2, with 7 nucleotides matching TRBD1. Germline CDR1 reads WNHNN; CDR2 reads SYGVQD (reference sequence). The CDR3 loop spans 12 amino acids. After removal of 9 bases from V and 7 bases from J, the junction contained 8 bases not matched to a gene. CDR3 in DNA: TGCGCCAGGCCCAGACAGGGCTGTGGCTACACCTTC. Its translation is CARPRQGCGYTF.

The chain is built from TRBV11-2 and TRBJ2-1; 9 bases are a match to TRBD1. This CDR3 region has 16 residues. Germline CDR1 is SGHAT and CDR2 is FQNNGV. The V segment lost 4 bases and the J segment 2 bases; nucleotides outside the gene matches: 6. CDR3 coding DNA: TGTGCCAGCAGCTCCTACAGGGGGCCTACCTACAATGAGCAGTTCTTC. The encoded protein is CASSSYRGPTYNEQFF.

V and J are TRBV5-4 and TRBJ2-1, with 9 bases fitting TRBD1. Germline CDR1 reads SGHNT; CDR2 reads YYREEE (reference sequence). This CDR3 spans 15 amino acids. The J segment lost 4 bases and the V segment lost 4 bases, leaving 6 bases of the junction unmatched. CDR3: CASSTGQGIYNEQFF. The CDR3 DNA sequence: TGTGCCAGCAGCACGGGACAGGGTATATACAATGAGCAGTTCTTC.

CDR3 coding DNA: TGTGCCAGTATCTTGGGGGGGGCCAATGAGCAGTTCTTC. It translates to CASILGGANEQFF. The chain uses TRBV2 and TRBJ2-1; D possibly corresponds to TRBD2 (7 bases). V was trimmed by 9 bases and J by 6 bases, leaving 15 bases between them. In germline, CDR1 is SNHLY, CDR2 FYNNEI. CDR3 size: 13 residues.

CDR3 sequence (DNA): TGTGCCAGCAGCCCCTGGACAGGGGCATCTACCGAAGCTTTCTTT. Amino acid sequence: CASSPWTGASTEAFF. The V and J genes are TRBV7-2 and TRBJ1-1; TRBD1 agrees at 9 bases. The V gene's germline CDR1 is SGHTA and CDR2 FQGNSA. Germline trimming cut 5 bases from V and 8 bases from J; bases unmatched to any gene: 12. CDR3 length: 15 residues.

The rearrangement uses TRBV6-6 and TRBJ2-5, with TRBD2 matching over 9 bases. Trimming removed 0 bases from V and 10 bases from J; junction bases left unmatched: 3. The CDR3 runs 13 residues. Germline V CDR1 and CDR2: MNHNY, SVGAGI (reference sequence). The CDR3 sequence is CASSYSRLADQYF. The CDR3 DNA reads as TGTGCCAGCAGTTACTCGAGACTAGCGGACCAGTACTTC.

V gene TRBV14 combines with J gene TRBJ1-1; possibly TRBD1 for D (6 bases). The V and J ends lost 5 bases and 2 bases respectively, with 9 bases between them. The CDR3 extends over 13 amino acids. CDR1 SGHDN and CDR2 FVKESK come from the germline V gene. In nucleotides, the CDR3 is TGTGCCAGCAGCGTGGACAGAAACACTGAAGCTTTCTTT. Encoded protein: CASSVDRNTEAFF.